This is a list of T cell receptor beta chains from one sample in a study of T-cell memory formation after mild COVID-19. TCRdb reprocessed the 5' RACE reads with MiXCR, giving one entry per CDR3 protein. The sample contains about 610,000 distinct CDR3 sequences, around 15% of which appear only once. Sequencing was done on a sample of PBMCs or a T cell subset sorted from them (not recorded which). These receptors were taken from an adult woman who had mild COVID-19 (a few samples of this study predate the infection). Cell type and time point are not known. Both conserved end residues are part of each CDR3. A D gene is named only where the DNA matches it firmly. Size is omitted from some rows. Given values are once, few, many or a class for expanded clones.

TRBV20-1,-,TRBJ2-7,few,CSARTDSSYEQYF,TGCAGTGCTAGAACGGACTCTTCCTACGAGCAGTACTTC
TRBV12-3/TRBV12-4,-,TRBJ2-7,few,CASSKPGEVYEQYF,TGTGCCAGCAGTAAACCAGGGGAGGTCTACGAGCAGTACTTC
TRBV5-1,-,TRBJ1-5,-,CASSKDSWDQPQHF,TGCGCCAGCAGCAAGGACAGTTGGGATCAGCCCCAGCATTTT
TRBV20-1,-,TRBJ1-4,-,CSARGADSLATNEKLFF,TGCAGTGCTAGGGGGGCCGACAGCCTAGCAACTAATGAAAAACTGTTTTTT
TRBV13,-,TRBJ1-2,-,CASSASTGGHYGYTF,TGTGCCAGCAGCGCAAGCACCGGGGGGCACTATGGCTACACCTTC
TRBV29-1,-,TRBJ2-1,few,CSVGSGEAPNEQFF,TGCAGCGTTGGATCGGGGGAGGCCCCGAATGAGCAGTTCTTC
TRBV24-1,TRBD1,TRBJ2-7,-,CATSDGTGKTYEQYF,TGTGCCACCAGTGACGGGACAGGGAAGACCTACGAGCAGTACTTC
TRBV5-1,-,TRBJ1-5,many,CASSLGAGGQPQHF,TGCGCCAGCAGCTTGGGGGCGGGAGGCCAGCCCCAGCATTTT
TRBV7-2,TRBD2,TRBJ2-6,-,CASSLVGTRSLGANVLTF,TGTGCCAGCAGCTTAGTAGGGACTAGGAGTCTGGGGGCCAACGTCCTGACTTTC
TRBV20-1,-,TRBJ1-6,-,CSARDRSRTENSPLHF,TGCAGTGCTAGAGATCGAAGCAGGACCGAAAATTCACCCCTCCACTTT
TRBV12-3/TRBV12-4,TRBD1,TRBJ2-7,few,CASSPSTRDSSYEQYF,TGTGCCAGCAGTCCATCGACCCGGGACAGCTCCTACGAGCAGTACTTC
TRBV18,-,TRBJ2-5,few,CASSTSSGTQETQYF,TGTGCCAGCTCAACCAGCTCCGGGACACAAGAGACCCAGTACTTC
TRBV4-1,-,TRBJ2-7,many,CASSQVLPYEQYF,TGCGCCAGCAGCCAAGTATTACCATACGAGCAGTACTTC
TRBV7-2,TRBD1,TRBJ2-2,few,CASSQGHRGANINTGELFF,TGTGCCAGCAGCCAAGGCCACAGGGGGGCAAATATTAACACCGGGGAGCTGTTTTTT
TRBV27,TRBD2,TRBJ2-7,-,CASSKVGTTYEQYF,TGTGCCAGCAGTAAAGTAGGGACTACCTACGAGCAGTACTTC
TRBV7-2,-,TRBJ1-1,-,CASSLGTHVNTEAFF,TGTGCCAGCAGCTTAGGAACACACGTGAACACTGAAGCTTTCTTT
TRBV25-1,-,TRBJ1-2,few,CASSESWQSYGYTF,TGTGCCAGCAGTGAATCGTGGCAGTCCTATGGCTACACCTTC
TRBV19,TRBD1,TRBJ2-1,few,CASSYTGGAFRNEQFF,TGTGCCAGTAGTTATACAGGGGGCGCGTTTAGGAATGAGCAGTTCTTC
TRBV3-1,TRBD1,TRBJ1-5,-,CPSSDRGPAKDQPQHF,TGCCCCAGCTCGGACAGGGGGCCGGCAAAGGATCAGCCCCAGCATTTT
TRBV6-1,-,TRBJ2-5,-,CASSGLGLSQETQYF,TGTGCCAGCAGTGGCCTGGGACTCTCTCAGGAGACCCAGTACTTC
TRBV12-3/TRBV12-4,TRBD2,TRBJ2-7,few,CARSLGTSGEHQYF,TGTGCCAGAAGTTTAGGGACTAGCGGGGAGCATCAGTACTTC
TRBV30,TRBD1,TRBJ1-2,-,CAWTGTGYGYTF,TGTGCCTGGACCGGGACAGGGTATGGCTACACCTTC
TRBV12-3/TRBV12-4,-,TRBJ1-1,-,CASSFAVNTEAFF,TGTGCCAGCAGTTTCGCCGTGAACACTGAAGCTTTCTTT
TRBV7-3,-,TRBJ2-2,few,CASGYYGELFF,TGTGCCAGCGGTTATTACGGGGAGCTGTTTTTT
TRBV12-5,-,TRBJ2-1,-,CASGLDLGRGNEQFF,TGTGCTAGTGGTTTGGACCTGGGGCGAGGGAATGAGCAGTTCTTC
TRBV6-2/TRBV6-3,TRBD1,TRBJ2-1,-,CASTRAGTGGHNEQFF,TGTGCCAGCACTCGTGCGGGGACAGGGGGACACAATGAGCAGTTCTTC
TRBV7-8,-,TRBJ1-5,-,CASSLAKGWQPQHF,TGTGCCAGCAGCTTAGCGAAGGGGTGGCAGCCCCAGCATTTT
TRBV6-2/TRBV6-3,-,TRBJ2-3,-,CASTTPTDTQYF,TGTGCCAGCACGACACCAACAGATACGCAGTATTTT
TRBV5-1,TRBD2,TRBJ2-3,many,CASSRFYSGRAEDTQYF,TGCGCCAGCAGCCGTTTCTATAGCGGGAGGGCCGAAGATACGCAGTATTTT
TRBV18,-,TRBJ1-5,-,CASSGSRDFNQPQHF,TGTGCCAGCTCAGGATCCCGGGACTTTAATCAGCCCCAGCATTTT
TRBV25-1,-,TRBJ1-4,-,CASSEAGGGFRGYEKLFF,TGTGCCAGCAGTGAGGCGGGGGGCGGCTTTCGGGGATATGAAAAACTGTTTTTT
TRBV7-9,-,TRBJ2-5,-,CASSLGVLFQETQYF,TGTGCCAGCAGCCTTGGCGTTCTGTTCCAAGAGACCCAGTACTTC
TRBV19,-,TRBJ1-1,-,CASTPGLLNTEAFF,TGTGCCAGTACCCCCGGACTCTTGAACACTGAAGCTTTCTTT
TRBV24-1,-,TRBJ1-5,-,CATGGRQFNQPQHF,TGTGCCACCGGGGGACGACAGTTCAATCAGCCCCAGCATTTT
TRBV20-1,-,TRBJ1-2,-,CSARSLGQNYGYTF,TGCAGTGCTAGGTCCCTGGGGCAGAACTATGGCTACACCTTC
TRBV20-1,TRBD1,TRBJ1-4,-,CSARDRARSPNEKLFF,TGCAGTGCTCGGGACAGGGCGAGGAGCCCTAATGAAAAACTGTTTTTT
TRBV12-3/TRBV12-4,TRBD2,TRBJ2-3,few,CASSLTSGRAGDTQYF,TGTGCCAGCAGTTTAACTAGCGGGAGGGCCGGAGATACGCAGTATTTT
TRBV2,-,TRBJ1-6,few,CASINNVRGSPLHF,TGTGCCAGCATTAACAATGTTCGGGGTTCACCCCTCCACTTT
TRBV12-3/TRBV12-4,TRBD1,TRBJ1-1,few,CASSLGTVDTEAFF,TGTGCCAGCAGTCTCGGGACAGTTGACACTGAAGCTTTCTTT
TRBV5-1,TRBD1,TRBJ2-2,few,CASVTGTEQTGELFF,TGCGCCAGCGTGACCGGGACAGAACAAACCGGGGAGCTGTTTTTT
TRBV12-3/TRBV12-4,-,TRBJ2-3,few,CASSSLFDVPTDTQYF,TGTGCCAGCAGTTCCCTTTTCGACGTACCCACAGATACGCAGTATTTT
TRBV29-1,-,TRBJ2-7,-,CSVGAGVGQYF,TGCAGCGTAGGGGCCGGTGTAGGGCAGTACTTC
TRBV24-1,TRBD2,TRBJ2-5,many,CATSDRTSGQETQYF,TGTGCCACCAGTGATCGGACTAGCGGACAAGAGACCCAGTACTTC
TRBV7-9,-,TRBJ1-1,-,CASSSGGVTEAFF,TGTGCCAGCAGCTCGGGGGGGGTAACTGAAGCTTTCTTT
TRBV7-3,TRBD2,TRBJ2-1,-,CASSLSPGGDEQFF,TGTGCCAGCAGCCTGAGTCCGGGAGGTGATGAGCAGTTCTTC
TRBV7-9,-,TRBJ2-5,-,CASSIRGEETQYF,TGTGCCAGCAGCATACGGGGTGAAGAGACCCAGTACTTC
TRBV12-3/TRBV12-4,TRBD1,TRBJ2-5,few,CASSLWDRGPQETQYF,TGTGCCAGCAGTTTATGGGACAGGGGTCCCCAAGAGACCCAGTACTTC
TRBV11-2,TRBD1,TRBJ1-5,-,CASSLGFGQGTNQPQHF,TGTGCCAGCAGCTTGGGTTTTGGACAGGGGACGAATCAGCCCCAGCATTTT
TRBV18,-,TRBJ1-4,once,CASSPEIATNEKLFF,TGTGCCAGCTCACCCGAAATTGCAACTAATGAAAAACTGTTTTTT
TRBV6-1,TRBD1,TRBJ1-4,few,CASSEARQGFEKLFF,TGTGCCAGCAGTGAAGCGCGACAGGGTTTTGAAAAACTGTTTTTT
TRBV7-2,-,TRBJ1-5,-,CASSSRGPNQPQHF,TGTGCCAGCAGCTCCAGGGGACCCAATCAGCCCCAGCATTTT
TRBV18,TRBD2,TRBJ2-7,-,CASSPGAGGATPYEQYF,TGTGCCAGCTCACCGGGGGCGGGAGGGGCTACGCCCTACGAGCAGTACTTC
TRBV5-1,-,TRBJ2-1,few,CASSLDQGKYNEQFF,TGCGCCAGCAGCTTGGACCAGGGGAAATACAATGAGCAGTTCTTC
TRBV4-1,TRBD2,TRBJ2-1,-,CASSQGAGAGNEQFF,TGCGCCAGCAGCCAAGGAGCGGGGGCGGGAAATGAGCAGTTCTTC
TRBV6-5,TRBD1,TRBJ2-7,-,CASRGGASYEQYF,TGTGCCAGCAGAGGGGGCGCCTCCTACGAGCAGTACTTC